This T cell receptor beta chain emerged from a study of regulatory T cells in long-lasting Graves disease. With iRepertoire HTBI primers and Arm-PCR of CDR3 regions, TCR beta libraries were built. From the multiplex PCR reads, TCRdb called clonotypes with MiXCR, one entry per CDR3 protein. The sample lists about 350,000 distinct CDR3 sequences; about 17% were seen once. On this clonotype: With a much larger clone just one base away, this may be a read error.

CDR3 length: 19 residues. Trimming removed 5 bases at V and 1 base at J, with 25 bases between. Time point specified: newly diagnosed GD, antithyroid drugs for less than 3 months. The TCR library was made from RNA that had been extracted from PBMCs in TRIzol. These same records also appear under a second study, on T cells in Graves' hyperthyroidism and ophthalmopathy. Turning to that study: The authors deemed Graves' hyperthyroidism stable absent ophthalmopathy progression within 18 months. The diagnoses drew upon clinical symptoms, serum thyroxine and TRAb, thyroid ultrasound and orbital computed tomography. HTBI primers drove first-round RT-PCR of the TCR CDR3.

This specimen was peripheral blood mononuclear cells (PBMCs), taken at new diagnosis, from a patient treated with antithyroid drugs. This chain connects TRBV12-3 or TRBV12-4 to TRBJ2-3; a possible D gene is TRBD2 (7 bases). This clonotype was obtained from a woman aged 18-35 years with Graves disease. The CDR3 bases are TGTGCCAGCAGTAAGGGGGGAGCGGGGAGGATTATTGGCACAGATACGCAGTATTTT. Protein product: CASSKGGAGRIIGTDTQYF.